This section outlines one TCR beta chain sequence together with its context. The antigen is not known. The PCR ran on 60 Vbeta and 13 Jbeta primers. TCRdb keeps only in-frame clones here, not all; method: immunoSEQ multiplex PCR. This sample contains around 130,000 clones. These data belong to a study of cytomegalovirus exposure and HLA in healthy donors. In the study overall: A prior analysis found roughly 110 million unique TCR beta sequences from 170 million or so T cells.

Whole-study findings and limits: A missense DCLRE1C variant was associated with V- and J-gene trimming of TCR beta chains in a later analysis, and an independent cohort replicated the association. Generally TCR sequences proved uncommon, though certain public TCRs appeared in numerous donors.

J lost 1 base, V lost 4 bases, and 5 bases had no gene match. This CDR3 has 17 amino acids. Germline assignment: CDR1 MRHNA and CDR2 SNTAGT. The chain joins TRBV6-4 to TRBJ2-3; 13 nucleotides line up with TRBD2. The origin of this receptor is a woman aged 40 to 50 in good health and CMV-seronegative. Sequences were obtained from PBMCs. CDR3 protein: CASSAQGTSGGTDTQYF. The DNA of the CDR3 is TGTGCCAGCAGTGCCCAAGGGACTAGCGGGGGCACAGATACGCAGTATTTT.